This entry lists 8 T cell receptor beta chains sequenced from one sample in a study of persistence of HIV-infected CD4 T cells. These receptors have no identified antigens. Cells were stimulated with CMV-infected fibroblast lysates at approximately 10 ug/mL. CD4+ T cells upregulating both CD40 ligand and CD69 were sorted as responding cells. Sequencing used immunoSEQ version 4 in survey mode. TCRdb's table, derived via immunoSEQ multiplex PCR, lists solely in-frame clones and lacks some. The profile shows about 13,000 clones, roughly 71% of them singletons. The sequenced sample was CD4+ T cells sorted from PBMCs after roughly 20-hour stimulation, obtained from a patient who received antiretroviral therapy. The receptors originated from an adult man with HIV who was CMV-seropositive.

The chain is built from TRBV6-5 and TRBJ1-4; possible D gene TRBD1, 6 bases. Germline V lookup: CDR1 MNHEY, CDR2 SVGAGI. CDR3 length: 15 residues. V lost 5 bases, J lost 6 bases, and 16 bases lay in between. The CDR3 DNA sequence: TGTGCCAGCAGTAGAACACGGGACACGGATGAAAAACTGTTTTTT. Translated, it gives CASSRTRDTDEKLFF.

The chain employs TRBV5-1 and TRBJ2-7, with 7 nucleotides matching TRBD1. This CDR3 has 15 amino acids. Germline lookup yields CDR1 SGHRS and CDR2 YFSETQ. The V and J ends lost 0 bases and 0 bases, in that order; junction bases with no gene match: 3. The CDR3 sequence is CASSLETGFSYEQYF. The DNA for the CDR3 is TGCGCCAGCAGCTTGGAGACAGGGTTCTCCTACGAGCAGTACTTC.

This sequence joins TRBV29-1 and TRBJ1-4, with 9 bases lining up with TRBD1. The CDR3 spans 12 residues. V was clipped by 7 bases and J by 7 bases; unmatched bases: 4. Per the germline V gene, CDR1 is SQVTM and CDR2 is ANQGSEA. CDR3 protein: CSGGTGTEKLFF. The CDR3 DNA reads TGCAGCGGCGGGACAGGGACTGAAAAACTGTTTTTT.

The rearrangement joins TRBV10-2 to TRBJ2-4; 11 bases line up with TRBD2. Germline V gene sequence: CDR1 WSHSY, CDR2 SAAADI. CDR3 length: 17 residues. V trimming: 2 bases; J trimming: 7 bases; junction bases outside the gene matches: 10. CDR3 residues: CASSERASGGLGNIQYF. The CDR3 DNA follows: TGCGCCAGCAGTGAGAGGGCTAGCGGGGGGCTCGGGAACATTCAGTACTTC.

The chain couples TRBV3-1 (or the pseudogene TRBV3-2) to TRBJ2-2; D is unresolved. Germline lookup yields CDR1 LGHDT and CDR2 YNNKEL (reference sequence). This CDR3 comprises 15 residues. The V end was cut by 4 bases, the J end by 0 bases, with 9 bases between. CDR3 nucleotide sequence: TGTGCCAGCAGCCGGGTCCTGTCGAACACCGGGGAGCTGTTTTTT. Amino acid sequence: CASSRVLSNTGELFF.

V usage is TRBV7-8 and J usage is TRBJ2-1; a possible D gene is TRBD1 (5 bases). Trimming removed 1 base from V and 7 bases from J, with 14 bases in between. CDR1 SGHVS and CDR2 FQNEAQ come from the germline V gene. The CDR3 length is 15 residues. The CDR3 nucleotides read TGTGCCAGCAGCTTAGTAAGGGCAGGGTGGAATGAGCAGTTCTTC. Encoded protein: CASSLVRAGWNEQFF.

The V and J genes are TRBV28 and TRBJ2-2, with D perhaps TRBD1 (6 bases). CDR1 and CDR2 (germline): MDHEN, SYDVKM. V was pared by 0 bases and J by 1 base, with 9 bases between. The CDR3 extends over 16 amino acids. CDR3 amino acids: CASSLWGAVNTGELFF. CDR3 bases: TGTGCCAGCAGTTTATGGGGGGCGGTGAACACCGGGGAGCTGTTTTTT. Full variable domain (rest looked up from reference TRBV28 and TRBJ2-2): DVKVTQSSRYLVKRTGEKVFLECVQDMDHENMFWYRQDPGLGLRLIYFSYDVKMKEKGDIPEGYSVSREKKERFSLILESASTNQTSMYLCASSLWGAVNTGELFFGEGSRLTVL.

The chain is built from TRBV3-1 (or the pseudogene TRBV3-2) and TRBJ2-1; D is uncertain. The CDR3 has 12 residues. Germline lookup yields CDR1 LGHDT and CDR2 YNNKEL (reference sequence). V was clipped by 1 base and J by 9 bases, with 7 bases between them. CDR3 residues: CASSQVTTEQFF. The CDR3 nucleotides read TGTGCCAGCAGCCAAGTAACCACTGAGCAGTTCTTC.